Listed here are 10 T cell receptor beta chains from one sample, sequenced in a study of T cell responses to AZD1222 COVID-19 vaccine. Libraries were prepared by immunoSEQ multiplex PCR; TCRdb keeps only in-frame clonotypes and omits some of them. The data hold 130,000 to 150,000 clones, with approximately 90% observed a single time. The input for sequencing was peripheral blood, taken on day 0 of AZD1222 vaccination. These receptors came from an adult in good health.

J is TRBJ1-2 and V is TRBV7-8, with a possible D match to TRBD1 (5 bases). V shed 3 bases and J shed 8 bases, with 13 bases lying between them. This CDR3 contains 13 residues. Germline CDR1 SGHVS, CDR2 FQNEAQ. In DNA, the CDR3 is TGTGCCAGCAGCTTTAGGCCAGGGATAGGCTACACCTTC. Encoded protein: CASSFRPGIGYTF.

This chain links TRBV6-2 or TRBV6-3 with TRBJ2-7; D ambiguous. Germline lookup yields CDR1 MNHEY and CDR2 SVGEGT. V lost 0 bases and J lost 3, with 21 bases in between. This CDR3 has 18 amino acids. CDR3: CASSYSIFAESFHYEQYF. DNA for the CDR3: TGTGCCAGCAGTTACTCGATTTTCGCGGAGTCCTTTCACTACGAGCAGTACTTC.

The chain has TRBV5-1 and TRBJ1-1, with a tentative D call TRBD1 (6 bases). This CDR3 has 13 residues. Germline loops: CDR1 SGHRS, CDR2 YFSETQ. V lost 0 bases and J 6 bases, leaving 9 bases between the germline ends. This CDR3 is CASSLDRVAEAFF. Written as DNA, the CDR3 is TGCGCCAGCAGCTTGGACAGGGTCGCTGAAGCTTTCTTT.

The chain recombines TRBV7-2 with TRBJ2-7; 7 bases are a match to TRBD1. The CDR3 has 14 amino acids. Germline CDR1 is SGHTA and CDR2 is FQGNSA. Germline trimming cut 4 bases from V and 0 bases from J; bases unmatched to any gene: 3. This CDR3 is CASSSRDSSYEQYF. The CDR3 DNA reads TGTGCCAGCAGCTCCCGGGACAGCTCCTACGAGCAGTACTTC.

The rearrangement uses TRBV27 and TRBJ2-7; D is perhaps TRBD1 (7 bases). CDR3 length: 13 residues. Germline CDR1 is MNHEY and CDR2 is SMNVEV (reference sequence). V was clipped by 5 bases and J by 9 bases, with 17 bases between them. In DNA, the CDR3 is TGTGCCAGCAGTCTGACCCCAGGGGGGTGGCAGTACTTC. It specifies CASSLTPGGWQYF.

The chain carries TRBV6-4 and TRBJ2-5; TRBD1 agrees at 7 bases. V gave up 3 bases and J gave up 9 bases; unmatched junction bases: 13. This CDR3 comprises 15 residues. CDR1 and CDR2 from the germline V gene are MRHNA and SNTAGT. The DNA for the CDR3 is TGTGCCAGCAGTGAAATCGAAGGGGGCAGCTCCCCCCAGTACTTC. This codes for CASSEIEGGSSPQYF.

This sequence joins TRBV27 and TRBJ2-1; 8 bases line up with TRBD2. With 8 bases clipped from V and 5 bases from J, the junction kept 11 bases outside the gene matches. From germline, CDR1 is MNHEY and CDR2 SMNVEV (reference sequence). The CDR3 totals 15 residues. Here the CDR3 reads CASASGTRAHNEQFF. CDR3 nucleotides: TGTGCCAGCGCATCCGGGACTAGGGCTCACAATGAGCAGTTCTTC.

The chain couples TRBV19 to TRBJ2-5, with 9 bases that match TRBD2. This CDR3 is built from 15 residues. The ends lost 5 bases at V and 1 base at J; junction bases unmatched: 5. The V gene's germline CDR1 is LNHDA and CDR2 SQIVND (reference sequence). The CDR3 loop is CASSRRGGVQETQYF. CDR3 DNA: TGTGCCAGTAGTCGGCGCGGGGGGGTCCAAGAGACCCAGTACTTC.

In DNA, the CDR3 is TGCGCCAGCAGCCGAGACAGGTTAGGGGGCTACACCTTC. It codes for CASSRDRLGGYTF. The chain links TRBV4-3 to TRBJ1-2; D might be TRBD1 (6 bases). The CDR3 has 13 amino acids. Trimming removed 4 bases from V and 8 bases from J, with 14 bases in between. Germline V CDR1 and CDR2: LGHNA, YSLEER.

The V gene is TRBV6-5, the J gene TRBJ1-3; the D is unclear. The CDR3 loop spans 15 amino acids. CDR1 MNHEY and CDR2 SVGAGI come from the germline V gene. Trimming cost V 0 bases and J 3 bases, with 9 bases left between them. The CDR3 DNA follows: TGTGCCAGCAGTTACTCTTCCCTAGGTGGAAACACCATATATTTT. This sequence encodes CASSYSSLGGNTIYF.